The 11 T cell receptor beta chains listed next were all sequenced from one sample in a study of T-cell memory formation after mild COVID-19. Each CDR3 protein gets one entry after TCRdb re-called the 5' RACE reads with MiXCR. Of approximately 450,000 distinct CDR3 sequences in the sample, approximately 18% were seen once. Sequencing used PBMCs or a T cell subset sorted from them (not recorded which). These receptors all stem from an adult woman who had mild COVID-19 (a few samples of this study predate the infection). Cell type and time point are not known.

This clonotype has more than one count but fewer than ten. The V gene is TRBV9, the J gene TRBJ1-2; D gene uncertain. Germline-derived CDR1 and CDR2 are SGDLS and YYNGEE. V lost 0 bases to trimming and J lost 5 bases, with 11 bases between them. The CDR3 loop spans 14 amino acids. The CDR3 DNA is TGTGCCAGCAGCGTAGAGGCGGTTAGTTATGGCTACACCTTC. This encodes CASSVEAVSYGYTF.

The chain recombines TRBV12-5 with TRBJ2-1; no definite D call. Germline-derived CDR1 and CDR2 are LGHNT and FRNRAP. Trimming cost V 7 bases and J 9 bases, with 7 bases left between them. The CDR3 is made up of 10 amino acids. Written as DNA, the CDR3 is TGTGCTAGTGTTTGTGGTGAGCAGTTCTTC. It specifies CASVCGEQFF.

This clonotype was detected only a few times. CDR3 sequence reads: CASSLRTGDTEAFF. DNA of the CDR3: TGCGCCAGCAGCTTGCGGACAGGGGACACTGAAGCTTTCTTT. The V call is TRBV5-1, the J call TRBJ1-1; the match to TRBD1 covers 9 bases. The V segment lost 1 base and the J segment 3 bases; nucleotides outside the gene matches: 1. The CDR3 is 14 amino acids. In germline, CDR1 is SGHRS, CDR2 YFSETQ.

This clonotype was counted only a few times. J is TRBJ1-1 and V is TRBV29-1; no clear D. Germline CDR1 SQVTM, CDR2 ANQGSEA. Between the trimmed V and J ends, which lost 6 bases and 3 bases, there was a span of 14 bases. The CDR3 runs to 13 residues. CDR3 DNA: TGCAGCGTCGCGAGGAGTAGGGACACTGAAGCTTTCTTT. Translating it yields CSVARSRDTEAFF.

The V call is TRBV7-9, the J call TRBJ2-7; TRBD1 agrees at 8 bases. The CDR3 covers 14 residues. The junction had 5 bases not matched to a gene; V was cut back by 5 bases and J by 2 bases. Per germline, CDR1 SEHNR and CDR2 FQNEAQ (reference sequence). Here the CDR3 reads CASSPGGRPYEQYF. The CDR3, as DNA: TGTGCCAGCAGCCCAGGGGGCAGGCCCTACGAGCAGTACTTC.

Only a few counts were recorded for this clonotype. The genes are TRBV6-4 and TRBJ2-6, with 8 bases that match TRBD2. This CDR3 spans 18 amino acids. The germline gives CDR1 MRHNA, CDR2 SNTAGT. V trimming: 2 bases; J trimming: 1 base; junction bases outside the gene matches: 7. The DNA for the CDR3 is TGTGCCAGCAGTGACGGGGCGGGAGGACCATCTGGGGCCAACGTCCTGACTTTC. The encoded protein is CASSDGAGGPSGANVLTF.

The chain couples TRBV12-3 or TRBV12-4 to TRBJ2-7; 8 positions match TRBD1. Trimming removed 9 bases from V and 2 bases from J; junction bases left unmatched: 9. The CDR3 length is 14 residues. DNA for the CDR3: TGTGCCAGTGAATCTACAGGGGGTGCCTACGAGCAGTACTTC. This translates into CASESTGGAYEQYF.

The V gene is TRBV2, the J gene TRBJ2-1; tentatively, D is TRBD2 (6 bases). The CDR3 consists of 17 residues. CDR1 and CDR2 (germline): SNHLY, FYNNEI. Trimming pared 6 bases from V and 1 base from J, leaving 19 bases between. CDR3: CASSNGGVRSSYNEQFF. The CDR3 nucleotides are TGTGCCAGCAGCAACGGAGGGGTCAGGAGTTCCTACAATGAGCAGTTCTTC.

This clonotype has a handful of counts. The V and J genes are TRBV4-1 and TRBJ2-2, with 10 bases that match TRBD2. Germline V CDR1 and CDR2: MGHRA, YSYEKL. This CDR3 has 18 amino acids. Losses at the gene ends were 0 bases for V and 5 bases for J; bases not matched to a gene: 9. CDR3 amino acids: CASSQESSGGALTGELFF. CDR3 nucleotide sequence: TGCGCCAGCAGCCAAGAGTCCAGCGGGGGGGCCCTGACCGGGGAGCTGTTTTTT.

The chain combines TRBV24-1 with TRBJ2-7; 7 nucleotides match TRBD2. The CDR3 sequence is 15 residues long. The V segment lost 1 base and the J segment 5 bases; nucleotides outside the gene matches: 7. Looked up from germline, CDR1 is KGHDR and CDR2 is SFDVKD. CDR3 sequence (DNA): TGTGCCACCAGTGATTTCGGGAGGCTGGAGGACGAGCAGTACTTC. Amino acids: CATSDFGRLEDEQYF.

The chain carries TRBV21-1 and TRBJ2-1; TRBD2 is the table's D call, not checked against the DNA. TRBV21-1 is classified as a pseudogene. CDR3 length: 23 residues. Here the CDR3 reads CASSKAASPGTSGRGWSYNEQFF. CDR3 nucleotides: TGTGCCAGCAGCAAAGCAGCCTCCCCGGGGACTAGCGGGAGGGGGTGGTCCTACAATGAGCAGTTCTTC.